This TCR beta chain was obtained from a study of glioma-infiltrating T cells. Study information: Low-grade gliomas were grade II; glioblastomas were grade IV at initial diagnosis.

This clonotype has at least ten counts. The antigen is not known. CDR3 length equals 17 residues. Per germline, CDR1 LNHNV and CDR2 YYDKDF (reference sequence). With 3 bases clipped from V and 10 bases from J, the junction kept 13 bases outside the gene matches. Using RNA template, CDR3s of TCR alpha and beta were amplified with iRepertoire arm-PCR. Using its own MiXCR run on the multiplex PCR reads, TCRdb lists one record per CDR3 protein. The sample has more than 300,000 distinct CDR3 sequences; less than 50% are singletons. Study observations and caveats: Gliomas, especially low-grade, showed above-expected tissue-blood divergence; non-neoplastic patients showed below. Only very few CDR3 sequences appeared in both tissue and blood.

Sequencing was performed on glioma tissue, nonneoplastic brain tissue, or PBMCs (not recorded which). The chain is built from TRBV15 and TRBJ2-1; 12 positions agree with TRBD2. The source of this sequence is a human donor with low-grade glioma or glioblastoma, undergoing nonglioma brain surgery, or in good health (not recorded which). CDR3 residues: CATSSATGTSGYEEQFF. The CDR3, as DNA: TGTGCCACCAGCAGCGCAACCGGGACTAGCGGGTATGAGGAGCAGTTCTTC.